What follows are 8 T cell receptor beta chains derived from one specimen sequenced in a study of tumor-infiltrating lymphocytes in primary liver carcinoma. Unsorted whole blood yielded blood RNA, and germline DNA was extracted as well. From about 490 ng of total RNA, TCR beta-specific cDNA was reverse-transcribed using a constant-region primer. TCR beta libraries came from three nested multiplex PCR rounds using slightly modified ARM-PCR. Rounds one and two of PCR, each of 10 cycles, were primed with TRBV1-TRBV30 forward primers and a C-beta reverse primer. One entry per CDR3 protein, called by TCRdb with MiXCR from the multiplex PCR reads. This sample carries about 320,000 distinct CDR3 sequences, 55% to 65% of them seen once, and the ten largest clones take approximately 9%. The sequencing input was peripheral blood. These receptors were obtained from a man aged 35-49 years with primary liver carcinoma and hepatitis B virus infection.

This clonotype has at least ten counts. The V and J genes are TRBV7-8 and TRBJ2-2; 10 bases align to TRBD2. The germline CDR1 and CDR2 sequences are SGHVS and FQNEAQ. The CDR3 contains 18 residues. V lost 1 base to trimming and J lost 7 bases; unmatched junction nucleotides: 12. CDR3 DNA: TGTGCCAGCAGCTTAGTTGTAGCGGGAGGCCTCTGGAACGGGGAGCTGTTTTTT. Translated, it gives CASSLVVAGGLWNGELFF. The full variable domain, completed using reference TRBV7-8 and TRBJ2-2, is GAGVSQSPRYKVAKRGQDVALRCDPISGHVSLFWYQQALGQGPEFLTYFQNEAQLDKSGLPSDRFFAERPEGSVSTLKIQRTQQEDSAVYLCASSLVVAGGLWNGELFFGEGSRLTVL.

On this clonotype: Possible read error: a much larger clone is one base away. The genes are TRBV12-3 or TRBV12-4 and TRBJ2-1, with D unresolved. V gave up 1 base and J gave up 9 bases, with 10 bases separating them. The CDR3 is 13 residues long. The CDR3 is CASSLGDVGEQFF. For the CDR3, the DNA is TGTGCCAGCAGTTTAGGGGATGTGGGTGAGCAGTTCTTC.

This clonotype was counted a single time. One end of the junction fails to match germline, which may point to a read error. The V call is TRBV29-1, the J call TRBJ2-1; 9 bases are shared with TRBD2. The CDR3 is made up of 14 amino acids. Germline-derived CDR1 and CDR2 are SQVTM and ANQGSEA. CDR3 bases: TGCAGCGTTGAATTAGCGGGGGCACACAATGAGCAGCTCTTC. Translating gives CSVELAGAHNEQLF.

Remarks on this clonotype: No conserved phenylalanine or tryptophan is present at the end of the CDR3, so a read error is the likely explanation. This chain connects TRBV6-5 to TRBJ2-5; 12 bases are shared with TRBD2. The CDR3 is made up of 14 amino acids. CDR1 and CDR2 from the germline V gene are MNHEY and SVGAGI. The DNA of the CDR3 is TGTGCCAGCAGTGTGACTAGCGGGAGAGAGACTCAGTACCTC. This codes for CASSVTSGRETQYL.

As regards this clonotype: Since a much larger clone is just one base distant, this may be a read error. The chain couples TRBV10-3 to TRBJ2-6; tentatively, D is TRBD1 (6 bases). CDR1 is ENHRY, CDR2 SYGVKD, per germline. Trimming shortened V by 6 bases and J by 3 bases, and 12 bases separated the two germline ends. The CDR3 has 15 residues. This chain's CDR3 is CAISLGGSGANVLTF. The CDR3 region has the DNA TGTGCCATCAGCCTAGGGGGAAGTGGGGCCAACGTCCTGACTTTC.

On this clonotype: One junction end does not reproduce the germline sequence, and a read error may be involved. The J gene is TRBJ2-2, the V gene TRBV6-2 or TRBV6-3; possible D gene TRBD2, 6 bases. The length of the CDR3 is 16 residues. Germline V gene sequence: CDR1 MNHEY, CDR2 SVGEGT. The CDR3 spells CASSYSAGTNAGELFF. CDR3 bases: TGTGCCAGCAGTTACTCTGCGGGAACGAACGCCGGGGAGTTGTTTTTT.

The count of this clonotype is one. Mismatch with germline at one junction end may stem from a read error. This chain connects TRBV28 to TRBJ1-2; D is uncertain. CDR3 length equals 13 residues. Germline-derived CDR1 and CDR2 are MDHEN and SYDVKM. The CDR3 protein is CASTLGANYGYTF. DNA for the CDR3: TGTGCCAGCACCCTGGGAGCTAACTATGGCTACACATTC.

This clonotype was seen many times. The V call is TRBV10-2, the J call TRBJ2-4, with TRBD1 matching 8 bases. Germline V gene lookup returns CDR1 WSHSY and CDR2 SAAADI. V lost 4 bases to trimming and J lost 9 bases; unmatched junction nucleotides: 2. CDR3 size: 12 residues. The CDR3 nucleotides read TGCGCCAGCAGTGGGACAGGGAGCATTCAGTACTTC. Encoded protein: CASSGTGSIQYF.